This T cell receptor beta chain was sequenced in a study of T cell repertoires in cytomegalovirus infection. This clonotype was picked up a small number of times. Germline V gene lookup returns CDR1 MNHNS and CDR2 SASEGT. V gave up 5 bases and J gave up 7 bases, with 17 bases separating them. This CDR3 is built from 14 residues. MiXCR, run by TCRdb on the reads, gives a single entry per CDR3 protein. The profile shows roughly 600,000 distinct CDR3 sequences, 20% to 30% of them singletons. The TCR comes from a human donor in good health (CMV status not recorded). Some clones in this sample may be carry-over from other donors' samples. The chain links TRBV6-1 to TRBJ2-5, with a tentative D call TRBD1 (6 bases). Sequencing input: CD8+ T cells from PBMCs. CDR3 in amino acids: CASSLIGGAGTQYF. CDR3 bases: TGTGCCAGCAGTTTGATAGGGGGTGCTGGGACCCAGTACTTC.